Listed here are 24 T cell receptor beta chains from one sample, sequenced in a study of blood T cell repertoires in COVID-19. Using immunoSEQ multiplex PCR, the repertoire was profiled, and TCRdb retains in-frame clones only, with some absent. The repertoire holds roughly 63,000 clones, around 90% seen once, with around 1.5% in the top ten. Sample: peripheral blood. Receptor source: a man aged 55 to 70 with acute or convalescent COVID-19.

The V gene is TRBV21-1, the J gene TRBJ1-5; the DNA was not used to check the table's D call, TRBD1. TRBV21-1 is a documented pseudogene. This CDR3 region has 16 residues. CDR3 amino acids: CASSKRGAGEDQPQHF. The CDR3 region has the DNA TGTGCCAGCAGCAAAAGAGGGGCAGGGGAAGATCAGCCCCAGCATTTT.

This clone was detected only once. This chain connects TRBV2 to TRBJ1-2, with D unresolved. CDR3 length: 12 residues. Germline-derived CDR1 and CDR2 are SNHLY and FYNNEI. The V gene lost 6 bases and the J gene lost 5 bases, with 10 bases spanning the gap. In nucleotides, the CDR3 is TGTGCCAGCAGGGGAGACCTTTATGGCTACACCTTC. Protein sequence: CASRGDLYGYTF. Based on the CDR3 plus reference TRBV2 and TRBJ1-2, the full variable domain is EPEVTQTPSHQVTQMGQEVILRCVPISNHLYFYWYRQILGQKVEFLVSFYNNEISEKSEIFDDQFSVERPDGSNFTLKIRSTKLEDSAMYFCASRGDLYGYTFGSGTRLTVV.

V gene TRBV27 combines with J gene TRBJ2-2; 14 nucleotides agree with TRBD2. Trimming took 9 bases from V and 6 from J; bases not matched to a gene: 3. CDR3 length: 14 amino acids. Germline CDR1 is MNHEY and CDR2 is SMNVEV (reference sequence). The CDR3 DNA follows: TGTGCCAGTGGGGGACTAGCGGGAGCCGGGGAGCTGTTTTTT. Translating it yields CASGGLAGAGELFF.

In DNA, the CDR3 is TGTGCCAGCAGCTCAGTCGCTAGCGGGAACAATGAGCAGTTCTTC. Protein product: CASSSVASGNNEQFF. The rearrangement links TRBV7-3 to TRBJ2-1; 9 bases are a match to TRBD2. Unmatched junction bases numbered 6, after V lost 4 bases and J lost 5 bases. This CDR3 has 15 amino acids. The germline V gene encodes CDR1 SGHTA and CDR2 FQGTGA.

The chain's CDR3 is CASSISTGQITDTQYF. DNA for the CDR3: TGTGCCAGTAGTATCTCTACGGGACAGATCACAGATACGCAGTATTTT. The chain uses TRBV19 and TRBJ2-3; 7 bases fit TRBD1. After removal of 3 bases from V and 2 bases from J, the junction contained 8 bases not matched to a gene. The CDR3 totals 16 residues. The germline V gene encodes CDR1 LNHDA and CDR2 SQIVND (reference sequence).

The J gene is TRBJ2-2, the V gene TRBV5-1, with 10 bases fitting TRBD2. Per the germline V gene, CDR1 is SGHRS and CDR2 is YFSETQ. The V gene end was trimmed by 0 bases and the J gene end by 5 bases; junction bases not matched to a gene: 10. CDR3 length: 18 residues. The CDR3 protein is CASSLVGLAVVRTGELFF. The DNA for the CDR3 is TGCGCCAGCAGCTTGGTAGGACTAGCGGTAGTAAGGACCGGGGAGCTGTTTTTT.

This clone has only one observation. The DNA of the CDR3 is TGTGCCAGCAGCCGGGTAAGGGGCACGATTCAGCCCCAGCATTTT. Encoded protein: CASSRVRGTIQPQHF. The chain links TRBV6-5 to TRBJ1-5, with a tentative D call TRBD1 (5 bases). Germline V lookup: CDR1 MNHEY, CDR2 SVGAGI. V dropped 6 bases and J dropped 6 bases, with 18 bases sitting between them. The CDR3 spans 15 residues.

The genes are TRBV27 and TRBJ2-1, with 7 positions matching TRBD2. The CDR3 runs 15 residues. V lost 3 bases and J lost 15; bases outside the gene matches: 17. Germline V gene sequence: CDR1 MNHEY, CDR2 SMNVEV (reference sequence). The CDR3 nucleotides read TGTGCCAGCAGTTTTACTAGCGACTCGGGAGAGAGGCTGTTCTTC. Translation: CASSFTSDSGERLFF.

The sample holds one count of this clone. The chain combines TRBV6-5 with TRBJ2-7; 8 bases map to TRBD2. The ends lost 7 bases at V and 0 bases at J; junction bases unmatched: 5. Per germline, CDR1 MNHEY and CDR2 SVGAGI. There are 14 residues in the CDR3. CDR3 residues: CASTEREPSYEQYF. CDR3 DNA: TGTGCCAGCACCGAGCGGGAGCCCTCCTACGAGCAGTACTTC.

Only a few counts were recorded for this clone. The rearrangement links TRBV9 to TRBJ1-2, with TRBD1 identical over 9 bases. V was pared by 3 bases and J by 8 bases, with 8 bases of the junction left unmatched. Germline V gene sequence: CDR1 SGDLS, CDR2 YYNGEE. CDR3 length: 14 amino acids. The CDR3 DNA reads TGTGCCAGCAGCGCTACAGGGGGCGCTGGGGGCTACACCTTC. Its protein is CASSATGGAGGYTF.

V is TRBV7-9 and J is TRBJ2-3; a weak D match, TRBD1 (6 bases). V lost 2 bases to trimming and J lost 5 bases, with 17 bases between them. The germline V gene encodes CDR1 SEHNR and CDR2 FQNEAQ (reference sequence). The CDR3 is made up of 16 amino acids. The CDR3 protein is CASSLFGRGIVDTQYF. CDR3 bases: TGTGCCAGCAGCTTATTTGGCAGGGGCATCGTAGATACGCAGTATTTT. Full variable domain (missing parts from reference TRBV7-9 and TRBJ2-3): DTGVSQNPRHKITKRGQNVTFRCDPISEHNRLYWYRQTLGQGPEFLTYFQNEAQLEKSRLLSDRFSAERPKGSFSTLEIQRTEQGDSAMYLCASSLFGRGIVDTQYFGPGTRLTVL.

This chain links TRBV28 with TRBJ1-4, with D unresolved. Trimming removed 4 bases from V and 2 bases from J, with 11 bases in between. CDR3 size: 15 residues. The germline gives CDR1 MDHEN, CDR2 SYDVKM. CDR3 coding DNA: TGTGCCAGCAGTTGGACGGGGAAGACTAATGAAAAACTGTTTTTT. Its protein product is CASSWTGKTNEKLFF.

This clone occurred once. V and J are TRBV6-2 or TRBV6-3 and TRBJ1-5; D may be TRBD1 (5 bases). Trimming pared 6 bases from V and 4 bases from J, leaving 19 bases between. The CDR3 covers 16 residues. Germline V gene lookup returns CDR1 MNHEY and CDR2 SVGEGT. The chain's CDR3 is CASSYLPGLLNQPQHF. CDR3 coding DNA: TGTGCCAGCAGCTATCTCCCGGGACTCCTGAATCAGCCCCAGCATTTT.

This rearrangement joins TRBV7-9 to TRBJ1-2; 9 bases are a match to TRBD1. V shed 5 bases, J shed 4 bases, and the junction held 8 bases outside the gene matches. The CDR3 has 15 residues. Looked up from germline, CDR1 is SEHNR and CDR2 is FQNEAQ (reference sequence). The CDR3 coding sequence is TGTGCCAGCAGCGCTGGACAGGGGAAAGTCTATGGCTACACCTTC. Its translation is CASSAGQGKVYGYTF.

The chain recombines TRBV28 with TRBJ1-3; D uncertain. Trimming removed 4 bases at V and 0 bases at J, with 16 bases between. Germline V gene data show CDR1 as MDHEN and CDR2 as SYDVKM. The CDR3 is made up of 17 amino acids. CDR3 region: CASSSLMLQLSGNTIYF. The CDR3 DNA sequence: TGTGCCAGCAGTTCGCTTATGCTCCAACTCTCTGGAAACACCATATATTTT. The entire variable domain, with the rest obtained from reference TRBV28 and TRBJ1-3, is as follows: DVKVTQSSRYLVKRTGEKVFLECVQDMDHENMFWYRQDPGLGLRLIYFSYDVKMKEKGDIPEGYSVSREKKERFSLILESASTNQTSMYLCASSSLMLQLSGNTIYFGEGSWLTVV.

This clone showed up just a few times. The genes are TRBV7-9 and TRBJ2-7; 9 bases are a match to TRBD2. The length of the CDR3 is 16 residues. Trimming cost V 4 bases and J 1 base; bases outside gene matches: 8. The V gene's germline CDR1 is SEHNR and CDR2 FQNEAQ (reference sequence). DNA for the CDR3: TGTGCCAGCAGCTCGTTAGCGGGAGCTGTTTCCTACGAGCAGTACTTC. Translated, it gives CASSSLAGAVSYEQYF.

This CDR3 is CASCRANQPQHF. The CDR3 coding sequence is TGTGCCAGCTGCAGGGCCAATCAGCCCCAGCATTTT. V gene TRBV12-3 or TRBV12-4 combines with J gene TRBJ1-5, with a possible D match to TRBD1 (5 bases). The CDR3 has 12 residues. Trimming removed 8 bases at V and 3 bases at J, with 8 bases between.

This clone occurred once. In DNA form, the CDR3 reads TGTGCCAGCAGTGAAGATGGACTAGCGGGCTTAGAGCAGTTCTTC. Translation: CASSEDGLAGLEQFF. The chain recombines TRBV2 with TRBJ2-1; 11 bases match TRBD2. The CDR3 is 15 amino acids. Germline V gives CDR1 SNHLY, CDR2 FYNNEI. Unmatched junction bases numbered 6, after V lost 1 base and J lost 10 bases.

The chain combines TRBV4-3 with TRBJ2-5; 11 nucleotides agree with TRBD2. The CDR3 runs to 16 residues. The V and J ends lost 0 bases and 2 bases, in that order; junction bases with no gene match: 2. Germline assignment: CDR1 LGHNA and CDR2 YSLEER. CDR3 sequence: CASSQDRLAGQETQYF. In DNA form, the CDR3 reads TGCGCCAGCAGCCAAGATCGACTAGCGGGGCAAGAGACCCAGTACTTC.

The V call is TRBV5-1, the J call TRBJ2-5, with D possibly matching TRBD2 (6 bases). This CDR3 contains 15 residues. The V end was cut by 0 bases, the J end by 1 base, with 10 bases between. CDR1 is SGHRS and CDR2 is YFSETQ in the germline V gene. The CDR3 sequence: CASSLVGGLQETQYF. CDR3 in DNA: TGCGCCAGCAGCTTGGTCGGGGGACTCCAAGAGACCCAGTACTTC.

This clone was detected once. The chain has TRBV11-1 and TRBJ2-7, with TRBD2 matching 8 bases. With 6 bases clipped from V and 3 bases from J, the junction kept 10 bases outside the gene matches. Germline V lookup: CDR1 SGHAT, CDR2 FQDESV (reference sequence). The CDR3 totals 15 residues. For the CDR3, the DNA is TGTGCCAGCAGGATGTCAAGCGGGAGTATCTACGAGCAGTACTTC. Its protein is CASRMSSGSIYEQYF. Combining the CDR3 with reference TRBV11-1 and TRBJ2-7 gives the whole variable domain EAEVAQSPRYKITEKSQAVAFWCDPISGHATLYWYRQILGQGPELLVQFQDESVVDDSQLPKDRFSAERLKGVDSTLKIQPAELGDSAMYLCASRMSSGSIYEQYFGPGTRLTVT.

The CDR3 coding sequence is TGTGCCAGCAGTTTGGATGAAAGCGGCTCCTACAATGAGCAGTTCTTC. Translated: CASSLDESGSYNEQFF. The chain links TRBV27 to TRBJ2-1; tentatively, D is TRBD2 (5 bases). CDR1 and CDR2 from the germline V gene are MNHEY and SMNVEV (reference sequence). The CDR3 totals 16 residues. The ends were cut back, 3 bases at V and 0 bases at J, with 12 bases in the middle.

In DNA form, the CDR3 reads TGCAGTGCTAGTTGGGCGGGAGAGGCCCTTTTATCCTACGAGCAGTACTTC. Its translation is CSASWAGEALLSYEQYF. The chain uses TRBV20-1 and TRBJ2-7, with TRBD2 identical over 7 bases. The CDR3 is 17 residues long. Trimming cost V 3 bases and J 1 base; bases outside gene matches: 15. Germline assignment: CDR1 DFQATT and CDR2 SNEGSKA (reference sequence).

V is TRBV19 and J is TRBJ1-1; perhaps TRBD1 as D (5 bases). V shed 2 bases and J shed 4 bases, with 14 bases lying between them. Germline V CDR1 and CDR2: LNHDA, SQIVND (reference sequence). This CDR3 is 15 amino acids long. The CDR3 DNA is TGTGCCAGTAGTATATCCCCAGTGGGGGGCACTGAAGCTTTCTTT. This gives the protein CASSISPVGGTEAFF.